Sequencing of this T cell receptor beta chain was carried out in a study of PD-1 blockade in classical Hodgkin lymphoma. This CDR3 is 13 amino acids long. Germline values: CDR1 MDHEN, CDR2 SYDVKM. Germline trimming cut 11 bases from V and 7 bases from J; bases unmatched to any gene: 9. Every patient experienced relapse after autologous stem cell transplantation, and brentuximab vedotin exposure varied. Details on this clone: What it binds is unknown.

Profiling relied on immunoSEQ multiplex PCR, and the TCRdb table lists in-frame clones only, not all of them. The sample records roughly 40,000 clones, 87% being singletons. Study-wide results and caveats: Complete responders started with a diversity level that resembled newly diagnosed patients at baseline.

This clonotype was obtained from a human donor with classical Hodgkin lymphoma. Source: peripheral blood mononuclear cells (PBMCs), taken at baseline. The genes are TRBV28 and TRBJ2-7; 12 bases fit TRBD2. CDR3 protein: CACWTSGVGEQYF. The CDR3 region has the DNA TGTGCCTGTTGGACTAGCGGGGTAGGAGAGCAGTACTTC.